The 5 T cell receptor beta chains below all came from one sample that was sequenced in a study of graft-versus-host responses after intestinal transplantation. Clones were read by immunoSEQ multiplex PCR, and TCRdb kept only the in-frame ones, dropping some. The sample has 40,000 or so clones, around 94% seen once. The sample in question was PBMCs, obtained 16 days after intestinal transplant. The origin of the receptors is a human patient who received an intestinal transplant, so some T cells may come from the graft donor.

The CDR3 DNA reads as TGTGCCTGGAAAAGTCGTACCGGGATTCTAGAGACCCAGTACTTC. Translation gives CAWKSRTGILETQYF. The chain joins TRBV30 to TRBJ2-5; TRBD2 might be the D (5 bases). There are 15 residues in the CDR3. CDR1 is GTSNPN and CDR2 is SVGIG in the germline V gene (reference sequence). The V gene lost 4 bases and the J gene lost 4 bases, with 19 bases spanning the gap.

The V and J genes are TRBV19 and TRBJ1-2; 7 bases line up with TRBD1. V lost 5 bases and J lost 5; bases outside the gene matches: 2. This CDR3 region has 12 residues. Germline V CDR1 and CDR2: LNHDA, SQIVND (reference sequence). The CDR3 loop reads CASSPTGYGYTF. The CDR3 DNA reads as TGTGCCAGTAGTCCGACAGGGTATGGCTACACCTTC.

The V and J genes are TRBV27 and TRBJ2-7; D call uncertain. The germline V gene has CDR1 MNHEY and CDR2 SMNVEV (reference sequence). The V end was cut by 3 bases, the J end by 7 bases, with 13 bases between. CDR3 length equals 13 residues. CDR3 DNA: TGTGCCAGCAGTTTTATCCCACAAGGGGAGCAGTACTTC. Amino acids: CASSFIPQGEQYF.

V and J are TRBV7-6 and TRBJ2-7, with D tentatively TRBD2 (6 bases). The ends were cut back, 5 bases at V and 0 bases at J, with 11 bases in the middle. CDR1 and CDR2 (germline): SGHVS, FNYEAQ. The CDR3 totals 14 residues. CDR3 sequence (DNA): TGTGCCAGCAGCCTAGGGACTCTCTCCTACGAGCAGTACTTC. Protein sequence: CASSLGTLSYEQYF.

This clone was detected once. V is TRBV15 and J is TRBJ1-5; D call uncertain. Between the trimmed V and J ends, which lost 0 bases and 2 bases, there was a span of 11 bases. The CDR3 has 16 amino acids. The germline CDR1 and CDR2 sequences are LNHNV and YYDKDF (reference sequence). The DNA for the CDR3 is TGTGCCACCAGCAGAGACCGGGCCGAGGGCAATCAGCCCCAGCATTTT. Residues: CATSRDRAEGNQPQHF.